These 20 T cell receptor beta chains originate from one sample sequenced in a study of beta chain features in type 1 diabetes. The study, taken as a whole, reports: Type 1 diabetes patients had TCRB CDR3s that were shorter (moderately but significantly so) in all four CD4+ subsets.

Every isolated RNA sample was fully reverse transcribed, so sequencing captured expressed TCRB transcripts. Using immunoSEQ multiplex PCR, the repertoire was profiled, and TCRdb retains in-frame clones only, with some absent. The table includes 600,000 or so clones, about 14% detected once. These receptors' targets are unknown. Sequenced: naive CD4+ T cells from blood. The receptor set was obtained from a man younger than 35 with type 1 diabetes.

The rearrangement uses TRBV5-4 and TRBJ2-7; 7 bases match TRBD2. The CDR3 sequence is 15 residues long. Trimming removed 0 bases from V and 5 bases from J; junction bases left unmatched: 8. Looked up from germline, CDR1 is SGHNT and CDR2 is YYREEE (reference sequence). DNA for the CDR3: TGTGCCAGCAGCTTGGCCGGCTCACTAGCGCACGAGCAGTACTTC. Amino acid sequence: CASSLAGSLAHEQYF.

The J gene is TRBJ2-7, the V gene TRBV18; the match to TRBD1 covers 8 bases. From germline, CDR1 is KGHSH and CDR2 LQKENI. J lost 7 bases, V lost 3 bases, and 8 bases had no gene match. The CDR3 consists of 14 residues. As DNA, the CDR3 is TGTGCCAGCTCACCCTTAGGACAGGGCCAAGAGCAGTACTTC. This sequence encodes CASSPLGQGQEQYF.

This clone was found a few times. J is TRBJ2-7 and V is TRBV7-2, with a tentative D call TRBD2 (6 bases). V gave up 1 base and J gave up 7 bases, with 14 bases separating them. The germline gives CDR1 SGHTA, CDR2 FQGNSA. The CDR3 consists of 14 residues. The DNA of the CDR3 is TGTGCCAGCAGCTTAGGGGCGGGATTGGGAGAGCAGTACTTC. Translation: CASSLGAGLGEQYF.

The V gene is TRBV6-5, the J gene TRBJ1-4, with 9 bases fitting TRBD1. This CDR3 has 15 amino acids. CDR1 is MNHEY, CDR2 SVGAGI, per germline. The J segment lost 4 bases and the V segment lost 6 bases, leaving 6 bases of the junction unmatched. As DNA, the CDR3 is TGTGCCAGCAGACGGGACAGGGTCCTTAATGAAAAACTGTTTTTT. Translating gives CASRRDRVLNEKLFF.

The chain has TRBV7-3 and TRBJ1-6; a weak D match, TRBD1 (5 bases). Trimming pared 2 bases from V and 7 bases from J, leaving 9 bases between. The CDR3 is 14 residues long. The germline V gene encodes CDR1 SGHTA and CDR2 FQGTGA. The CDR3 sequence: CASSLEGVNSPLHF. CDR3 bases: TGTGCCAGCAGCTTAGAAGGGGTGAATTCACCCCTCCACTTT.

This clone was counted a few times. The V and J genes are TRBV20-1 and TRBJ2-3; no firm D call. V lost 5 bases, J lost 4 bases, and 7 bases lay in between. The CDR3 loop spans 11 amino acids. CDR1 is DFQATT, CDR2 SNEGSKA, per germline (reference sequence). CDR3 DNA: TGCAGTGCTGCCTCGGCAGATACGCAGTATTTT. Protein: CSAASADTQYF.

A remark on this clone: This sample includes further DNA sequences coding for the same CDR3. The chain carries TRBV2 and TRBJ2-6; 8 bases fit TRBD1. This CDR3 has 14 amino acids. The germline gives CDR1 SNHLY, CDR2 FYNNEI. The V gene end was trimmed by 6 bases and the J gene end by 2 bases; junction bases not matched to a gene: 0. In DNA form, the CDR3 reads TGTGCCAGCAGGACAGGGGCTGGGGCCAACGTCCTGACTTTC. As protein: CASRTGAGANVLTF.

In this sample, this clone turned up a few times. This chain uses TRBV5-1 with TRBJ2-2, with 10 nucleotides matching TRBD2. Germline CDR1 is SGHRS and CDR2 is YFSETQ. CDR3 length: 15 residues. Unmatched junction bases numbered 5, after V lost 4 bases and J lost 5 bases. The chain's CDR3 is CASSPLAGETGELFF. The DNA for the CDR3 is TGCGCCAGCAGCCCCCTAGCGGGAGAAACCGGGGAGCTGTTTTTT.

The chain carries TRBV18 and TRBJ2-7; 9 positions match TRBD1. CDR1 is KGHSH and CDR2 is LQKENI in the germline V gene. CDR3 length: 13 residues. J was trimmed by 11 bases and V by 0 bases; bases with no gene match: 5. CDR3 in DNA: TGTGCCAGCTCACCACCGTCGGGACAGGGCAAGTACTTC. Translated: CASSPPSGQGKYF.

This clone was observed a handful of times. The chain employs TRBV7-2 and TRBJ2-5; 13 bases match TRBD2. Germline V gene lookup returns CDR1 SGHTA and CDR2 FQGNSA. The J segment lost 5 bases and the V segment lost 5 bases, leaving 11 bases of the junction unmatched. CDR3 length: 17 amino acids. CDR3 amino acids: CASSRTSGRGAGETQYF. The CDR3 nucleotides read TGTGCCAGCAGCCGGACTAGCGGGAGAGGGGCCGGTGAGACCCAGTACTTC.

V is TRBV9 and J is TRBJ2-5, with D tentatively TRBD2 (7 bases). V gave up 0 bases and J gave up 4 bases, with 13 bases separating them. This CDR3 contains 15 residues. Germline V gene lookup returns CDR1 SGDLS and CDR2 YYNGEE. CDR3: CASSVAKGGLETQYF. The CDR3 DNA sequence: TGTGCCAGCAGCGTAGCGAAGGGGGGGCTAGAGACCCAGTACTTC.

The gene calls are TRBV7-2 and TRBJ2-7; 7 bases map to TRBD2. From germline, CDR1 is SGHTA and CDR2 FQGNSA. Trimming removed 3 bases from V and 10 bases from J; junction bases left unmatched: 9. There are 13 residues in the CDR3. The CDR3 DNA is TGTGCCAGCAGCTTCGGGAGGCCCACTACTCAGTACTTC. Protein sequence: CASSFGRPTTQYF.

This chain joins TRBV27 and TRBJ2-1, with D unresolved. The CDR3 length is 15 residues. Germline values: CDR1 MNHEY, CDR2 SMNVEV (reference sequence). The V gene lost 5 bases and the J gene lost 6 bases, with 17 bases spanning the gap. The CDR3 spells CASSHLSASINEQFF. The CDR3 nucleotides are TGTGCCAGCAGTCATCTTTCGGCCAGCATCAATGAGCAGTTCTTC.

This clone has more than one count but fewer than ten. The J gene is TRBJ2-3, the V gene TRBV2, with unresolved D. This CDR3 contains 12 residues. Trimming took 6 bases from V and 0 from J, leaving 4 bases between them. In germline, CDR1 is SNHLY, CDR2 FYNNEI. Written as DNA, the CDR3 is TGTGCCAGCAGATTAAGCACAGATACGCAGTATTTT. Protein product: CASRLSTDTQYF.

This clone has just a few counts. The chain combines TRBV5-1 with TRBJ1-4; D possibly corresponds to TRBD1 (5 bases). Between the trimmed V and J ends, which lost 7 bases and 9 bases, there was a span of 16 bases. The CDR3 sequence is 13 residues long. Germline V gene lookup returns CDR1 SGHRS and CDR2 YFSETQ. CDR3 amino acids: CASRGLGAKKLFF. The CDR3 bases are TGCGCCAGCCGGGGACTCGGGGCCAAAAAACTGTTTTTT.

The chain is built from TRBV9 and TRBJ2-1, with TRBD2 identical over 7 bases. The germline CDR1 and CDR2 sequences are SGDLS and YYNGEE. Trimming took 0 bases from V and 15 from J; bases not matched to a gene: 6. CDR3 length equals 12 residues. The chain's CDR3 is CASSVGEGLSFF. The CDR3 DNA is TGTGCCAGCAGCGTAGGGGAGGGTTTATCGTTCTTC.

There are a few counts of this clone. V gene TRBV7-2 combines with J gene TRBJ2-1; 8 nucleotides agree with TRBD1. This CDR3 has 14 amino acids. After removal of 4 bases from V and 7 bases from J, the junction contained 6 bases not matched to a gene. Germline lookup yields CDR1 SGHTA and CDR2 FQGNSA. CDR3 in amino acids: CASSSTGGENEQFF. The CDR3, as DNA: TGTGCCAGCAGCTCAACAGGGGGTGAGAATGAGCAGTTCTTC.

This clone turned up a few times. The chain carries TRBV30 and TRBJ2-3, with D unresolved. The CDR3 totals 14 residues. CDR1 is GTSNPN, CDR2 SVGIG, per germline (reference sequence). V lost 3 bases to trimming and J lost 2 bases, with 12 bases between them. Here the CDR3 DNA reads TGTGCCTGGAGCCGAAGCTCTTTCACAGATACGCAGTATTTT. Protein sequence: CAWSRSSFTDTQYF.

This chain's CDR3 is CAWRTGGVKYF. CDR3 bases: TGTGCCTGGAGGACAGGGGGCGTCAAGTACTTC. The chain links TRBV30 to TRBJ2-7, with 10 bases matching TRBD1. V gave up 3 bases and J gave up 11 bases; unmatched junction bases: 4. This CDR3 comprises 11 residues. Looked up from germline, CDR1 is GTSNPN and CDR2 is SVGIG (reference sequence).

The V call is TRBV27, the J call TRBJ2-7; possibly TRBD2 for D (5 bases). Germline values: CDR1 MNHEY, CDR2 SMNVEV (reference sequence). This CDR3 comprises 14 residues. Deletions cut 1 base from V and 2 bases from J, with 9 bases between. CDR3 region: CASSLLLGAYEQYF. The DNA of the CDR3 is TGTGCCAGCAGTTTATTGTTGGGAGCCTACGAGCAGTACTTC.